The clone carrying this TCR beta chain was picked up a small number of times. The antigen is undetermined. Germline values: CDR1 MNHEY, CDR2 SVGAGI. The CDR3 loop spans 19 amino acids. Trimming at V came to 2 bases and at J to 4 bases, leaving 19 bases not matched to a gene. The sample belongs to a study of blood T cells in healthy people across ages. The overall study: The template switching approach captured approximately one barcoded beta molecule for every two T cells. General observations from the study: When set beside aged donors, long-lived donors presented more naive CD4+ cells and higher diversity.

The second PCR ran roughly 6 to 12 cycles with a sample-barcoded 5' primer and J-beta primers. TCRdb re-called the 5' RACE reads with MiXCR, one entry per CDR3 protein. Seen here are roughly 1,100,000 distinct CDR3 sequences, almost 25% observed once, and the top ten hold approximately 0.71%. This sample also belongs to another study, concerning T cells of mothers and their children.

The chain couples TRBV6-5 to TRBJ2-7, with TRBD1 matching over 8 bases. Sequenced material: blood. This TCR came from a girl aged 2 to 9 in good health. In DNA form, the CDR3 reads TGTGCCAGCAGTTACGCCTGGGGCCCAAGACAGGGGATGGTGTACGAGCAGTACTTC. This translates into CASSYAWGPRQGMVYEQYF.